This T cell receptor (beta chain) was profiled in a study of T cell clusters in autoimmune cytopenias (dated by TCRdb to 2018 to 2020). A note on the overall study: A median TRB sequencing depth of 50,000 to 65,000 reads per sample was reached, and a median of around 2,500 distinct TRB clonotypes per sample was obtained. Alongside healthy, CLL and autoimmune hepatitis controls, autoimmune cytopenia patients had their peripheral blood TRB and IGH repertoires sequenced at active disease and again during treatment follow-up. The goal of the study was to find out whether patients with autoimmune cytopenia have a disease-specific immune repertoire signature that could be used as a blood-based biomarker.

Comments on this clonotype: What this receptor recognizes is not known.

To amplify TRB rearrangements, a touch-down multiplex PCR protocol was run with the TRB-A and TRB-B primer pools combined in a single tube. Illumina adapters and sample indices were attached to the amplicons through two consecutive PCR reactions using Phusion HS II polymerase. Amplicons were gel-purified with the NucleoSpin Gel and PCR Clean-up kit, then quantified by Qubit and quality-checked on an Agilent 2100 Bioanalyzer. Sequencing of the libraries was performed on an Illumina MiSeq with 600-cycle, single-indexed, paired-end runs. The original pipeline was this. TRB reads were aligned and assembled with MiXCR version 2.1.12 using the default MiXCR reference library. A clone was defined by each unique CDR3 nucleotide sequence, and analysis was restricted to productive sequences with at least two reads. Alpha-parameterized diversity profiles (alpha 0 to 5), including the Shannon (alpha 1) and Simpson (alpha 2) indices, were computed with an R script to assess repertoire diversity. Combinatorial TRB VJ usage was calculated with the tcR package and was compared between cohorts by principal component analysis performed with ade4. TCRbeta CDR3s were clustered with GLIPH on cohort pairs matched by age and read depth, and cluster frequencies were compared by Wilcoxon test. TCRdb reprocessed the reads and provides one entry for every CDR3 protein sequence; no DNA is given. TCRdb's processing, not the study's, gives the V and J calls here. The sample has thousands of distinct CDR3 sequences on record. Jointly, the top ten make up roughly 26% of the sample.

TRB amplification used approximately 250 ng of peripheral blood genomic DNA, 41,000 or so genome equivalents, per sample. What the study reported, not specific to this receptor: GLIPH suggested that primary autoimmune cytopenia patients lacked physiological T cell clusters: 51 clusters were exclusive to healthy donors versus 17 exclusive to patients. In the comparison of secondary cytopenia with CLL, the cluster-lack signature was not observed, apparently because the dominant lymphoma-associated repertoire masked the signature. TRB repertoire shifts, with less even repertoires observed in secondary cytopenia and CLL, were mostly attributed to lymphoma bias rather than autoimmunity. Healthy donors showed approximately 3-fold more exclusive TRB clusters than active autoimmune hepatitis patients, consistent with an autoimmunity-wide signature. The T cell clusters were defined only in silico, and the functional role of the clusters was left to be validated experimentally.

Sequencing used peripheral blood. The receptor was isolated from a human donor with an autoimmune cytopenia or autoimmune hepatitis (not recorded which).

The CDR3 reads CASSVAYGRQYEQYF. The chain couples TRBV9 to TRBJ2-7. Taken from the germline V gene, the CDR1 and CDR2 loops are SGDLS and YYNGEE. The CDR3 sequence holds 15 residues, the cysteine and phenylalanine included. The coding DNA is unavailable. This CDR3, with the reference TRBV9 and TRBJ2-7 proteins standing in past its ends, gives the full variable domain DSGVTQTPKHLITATGQRVTLRCSPRSGDLSVYWYQQSLDQGLQFLIQYYNGEERAKGNILERFSAQQFPDLHSELNLSSLELGDSALYFCASSVAYGRQYEQYFGPGTRLTVT.